A single sample is the source of the 30 T cell receptor beta chains below, sequenced in a study of T cells in Graves' hyperthyroidism and ophthalmopathy. The CDR3 regions of TCR beta were amplified from RNA transcripts. A first-round RT-PCR of the TCR CDR3 used the HTBI primer set. TCRdb processed the multiplex PCR reads anew with MiXCR; each CDR3 protein has one entry. The sample holds about 360,000 distinct CDR3 sequences, approximately 14% seen once. Sequencing was done on a sample of blood. All receptors derive from a woman aged 18-29 years with Graves' hyperthyroidism that later progressed to Graves' ophthalmopathy.

This clonotype was observed many times. V usage is TRBV27 and J usage is TRBJ2-2; D not certain. This CDR3 spans 12 amino acids. Trimming cost V 2 bases and J 6 bases, with 4 bases left between them. The germline V gene encodes CDR1 MNHEY and CDR2 SMNVEV (reference sequence). The CDR3 DNA is TGTGCCAGCAGTTTAACGTCCGGGGAGCTGTTTTTT. Translation: CASSLTSGELFF.

This clonotype showed up many times. The chain carries TRBV5-1 and TRBJ2-3, with 7 bases lining up with TRBD2. The germline V gene encodes CDR1 SGHRS and CDR2 YFSETQ. V gave up 3 bases and J gave up 3 bases; unmatched junction bases: 7. The CDR3 is made up of 15 amino acids. CDR3 sequence reads: CASSSLGGRTDTQYF. CDR3 coding DNA: TGCGCCAGCAGCTCCCTCGGCGGGAGAACAGATACGCAGTATTTT.

This chain joins TRBV6-2 or TRBV6-3 and TRBJ2-7; D gene uncertain. Germline values: CDR1 MNHEY, CDR2 SVGEGT. Trimming pared 5 bases from V and 2 bases from J, leaving 19 bases between. This CDR3 has 16 amino acids. CDR3 sequence: CASSQIPFESAYEQYF. The DNA for the CDR3 is TGTGCCAGCAGTCAGATCCCTTTCGAATCCGCCTACGAGCAGTACTTC.

The chain carries TRBV5-1 and TRBJ2-5, with 7 bases matching TRBD1. Trimming cost V 4 bases and J 4 bases; bases outside gene matches: 13. The CDR3 extends over 16 amino acids. From germline, CDR1 is SGHRS and CDR2 YFSETQ. The CDR3 loop reads CASSLFRQGQRETQYF. In nucleotides, the CDR3 is TGCGCCAGCAGCCTCTTTAGACAGGGTCAAAGAGAGACCCAGTACTTC.

This clonotype came up a few times. The CDR3 region is CASSLTYGYTF. The DNA for the CDR3 is TGTGCCAGCAGTTTAACCTATGGCTACACCTTC. V usage is TRBV28 and J usage is TRBJ1-2, with D unclear. The CDR3 is 11 residues long. CDR1 and CDR2 from the germline V gene are MDHEN and SYDVKM. V lost 2 bases and J 4 bases, leaving 2 bases between the germline ends.

In this sample, this clonotype turned up many times. The chain links TRBV7-2 to TRBJ2-4; D may be TRBD2 (6 bases). The germline CDR1 and CDR2 sequences are SGHTA and FQGNSA. The CDR3 runs 15 residues. Between the trimmed V and J ends, which lost 5 bases and 0 bases, there was a span of 11 bases. CDR3 nucleotides: TGTGCCAGCAGCCCTAGCGATTTAGCCAAAAACATTCAGTACTTC. Protein sequence: CASSPSDLAKNIQYF.

This rearrangement joins TRBV27 to TRBJ2-7; D may be TRBD2 (5 bases). V lost 3 bases and J lost 3, with 15 bases in between. Looked up from germline, CDR1 is MNHEY and CDR2 is SMNVEV (reference sequence). This CDR3 is built from 15 residues. The CDR3 nucleotides read TGTGCCAGCAGTTTTATTGGCAGTGACTACTACGAGCAGTACTTC. This gives the protein CASSFIGSDYYEQYF.

The chain uses TRBV6-1 and TRBJ2-2; D is unclear. V was cut by 7 bases and J by 0 bases, with 15 bases left in between. Germline V CDR1 and CDR2: MNHNS, SASEGT. The CDR3 spans 16 residues. CDR3 nucleotides: TGTGCCAGCACCCAAATTCCCAGATCGAACACCGGGGAGCTGTTTTTT. Protein sequence: CASTQIPRSNTGELFF.

The rearrangement links TRBV19 to TRBJ1-2; D is perhaps TRBD1 (5 bases). The CDR3 has 14 residues. Deletions cut 3 bases from V and 7 bases from J, with 15 bases between. Germline V gives CDR1 LNHDA, CDR2 SQIVND (reference sequence). The CDR3 is CASSMFPQGRGYTF. Here the CDR3 DNA reads TGTGCCAGTAGTATGTTCCCGCAGGGACGTGGCTACACCTTC.

This clonotype was counted a few times. The chain links TRBV24-1 to TRBJ2-2; possibly TRBD1 for D (5 bases). This CDR3 spans 14 amino acids. The V gene's germline CDR1 is KGHDR and CDR2 SFDVKD. Trimming left V 4 bases short and J 4 bases short, with 9 bases between. The CDR3 reads CATSDQTVTGELFF. As DNA, the CDR3 is TGTGCCACCAGTGACCAGACAGTCACCGGGGAGCTGTTTTTT.

About this clonotype itself: A junction end diverges from the germline sequence, so it may reflect a read error. The rearrangement uses TRBV27 and TRBJ2-1; tentative D call: TRBD2 (5 bases). Germline CDR1 reads MNHEY; CDR2 reads SMNVEV (reference sequence). CDR3 size: 16 residues. CDR3 sequence reads: CASSSSRLASSNEQFF. In DNA, the CDR3 is TGTGCCAGCAGTTCATCGAGGCTAGCCTCCTCCAATGAGCAGTTCTTC.

This clonotype was counted between two and nine times. The chain has TRBV18 and TRBJ1-5; no clear D. Deletions cut 1 base from V and 8 bases from J, with 15 bases between. CDR3 length: 15 residues. The germline V gene has CDR1 KGHSH and CDR2 LQKENI. CDR3 in DNA: TGTGCCAGCTCACCACAGAGAGGTCTGGGCGAGCCCCAGCATTTT. Protein product: CASSPQRGLGEPQHF.

This clonotype was picked up many times. The rearrangement joins TRBV7-9 to TRBJ2-3, with D perhaps matching TRBD2 (5 bases). The CDR3 covers 19 residues. Looked up from germline, CDR1 is SEHNR and CDR2 is FQNEAQ (reference sequence). Between the trimmed V and J ends, which lost 5 bases and 2 bases, there was a span of 26 bases. CDR3 bases: TGTGCCAGCAGCCCCCGACTGGGTGGTAGGACTGGCATCACAGATACGCAGTATTTT. As protein: CASSPRLGGRTGITDTQYF.

There are many counts of this clonotype. The chain carries TRBV3-1 and TRBJ1-3, with 8 bases matching TRBD1. V gave up 7 bases and J gave up 0 bases; unmatched junction bases: 5. Germline V CDR1 and CDR2: LGHDT, YNNKEL (reference sequence). The CDR3 totals 15 residues. This CDR3 is CASKQGVLSGNTIYF. The CDR3 nucleotides are TGTGCCAGCAAACAGGGGGTCCTCTCTGGAAACACCATATATTTT. The full variable domain, in which reference TRBV3-1 and TRBJ1-3 provide the parts outside the CDR3, is DTAVSQTPKYLVTQMGNDKSIKCEQNLGHDTMYWYKQDSKKFLKIMFSYNNKELIINETVPNRFSPKSPDKAHLNLHINSLELGDSAVYFCASKQGVLSGNTIYFGEGSWLTVV.

This clonotype occurred many times. V is TRBV28 and J is TRBJ2-5; 7 bases are shared with TRBD1. V gave up 6 bases and J gave up 2 bases; unmatched junction bases: 9. The CDR3 has 15 amino acids. CDR1 MDHEN and CDR2 SYDVKM come from the germline V gene. The CDR3 reads CASSLAWDSQETQYF. The CDR3 DNA reads as TGTGCCAGCAGCCTGGCGTGGGACAGTCAAGAGACCCAGTACTTC.

This clonotype showed up many times. The CDR3, as DNA: TGTGCCAGCAGCTTAGCGGCGAACACCGGGGAGCTGTTTTTT. The encoded protein is CASSLAANTGELFF. The gene calls are TRBV11-3 and TRBJ2-2; D is unclear. CDR3 length equals 14 residues. The V gene lost 1 base and the J gene lost 0 bases, with 3 bases spanning the gap. Per germline, CDR1 SGHNT and CDR2 YENEEA.

This clonotype was detected many times. The chain has TRBV18 and TRBJ1-2; D is undetermined. Trimming shortened V by 3 bases and J by 4 bases, and 9 bases separated the two germline ends. The CDR3 has 13 residues. Germline V gene data show CDR1 as KGHSH and CDR2 as LQKENI. This CDR3 reads CASSPGSIYGYTF. CDR3 DNA sequence: TGTGCCAGCTCACCCGGGAGTATCTATGGCTACACCTTC.

This clonotype was observed at least ten times. This rearrangement joins TRBV29-1 to TRBJ1-2; 7 bases map to TRBD1. After removal of 4 bases from V and 7 bases from J, the junction contained 9 bases not matched to a gene. Germline assignment: CDR1 SQVTM and CDR2 ANQGSEA. The CDR3 contains 13 residues. In nucleotides, the CDR3 is TGCAGCGTTGCGATGAGACAGGGCGCTGGCTACACCTTC. Translation gives CSVAMRQGAGYTF.

This clonotype was seen more than once but under ten times. J is TRBJ2-2 and V is TRBV24-1; unclear D gene. The CDR3 sequence is 14 residues long. Trimming shortened V by 2 bases and J by 1 base, and 4 bases separated the two germline ends. The germline gives CDR1 KGHDR, CDR2 SFDVKD. CDR3 DNA sequence: TGTGCCACCAGTGATTCGGGGAACACCGGGGAGCTGTTTTTT. Translated: CATSDSGNTGELFF.

The gene calls are TRBV20-1 and TRBJ2-1; the D is unclear. The CDR3 is made up of 9 amino acids. Germline lookup yields CDR1 DFQATT and CDR2 SNEGSKA (reference sequence). The V end was cut by 7 bases, the J end by 8 bases, with 6 bases between. The CDR3 nucleotides are TGCAGTGTTCCACATGAGCAGTTCTTC. It translates to CSVPHEQFF.

The V and J genes are TRBV5-6 and TRBJ2-4, with D possibly being TRBD2 (6 bases). CDR1 SGHDT and CDR2 YYEEEE come from the germline V gene. The CDR3 spans 13 residues. V shed 2 bases and J shed 8 bases, with 11 bases lying between them. The CDR3 DNA reads as TGTGCCAGCAGCTTCCGGGAGAGAGACATTCAGTACTTC. Its translation: CASSFRERDIQYF.

This clonotype turned up a few times. This chain links TRBV10-3 with TRBJ2-7; a possible D gene is TRBD1 (5 bases). V shed 8 bases and J shed 6 bases, with 14 bases lying between them. Germline CDR1 ENHRY, CDR2 SYGVKD. The CDR3 loop spans 12 amino acids. CDR3 DNA sequence: TGTGCCATCGGGGCTCTCGGATTCGAGCAGTACTTC. Its protein is CAIGALGFEQYF.

DNA for the CDR3: TGTGCCAGCACCTGGGCCGGTAACTATGGCTACACCTTC. Protein product: CASTWAGNYGYTF. The chain carries TRBV7-2 and TRBJ1-2; D call uncertain. The V gene lost 7 bases and the J gene lost 1 base, with 10 bases spanning the gap. The germline CDR1 and CDR2 sequences are SGHTA and FQGNSA. The CDR3 contains 13 residues.

This clonotype showed up just a few times. This chain links TRBV7-2 with TRBJ2-2; weak D call: TRBD1 (5 bases). V dropped 4 bases and J dropped 5 bases, with 20 bases sitting between them. Germline V CDR1 and CDR2: SGHTA, FQGNSA. The CDR3 spans 17 residues. The CDR3 loop is CASSSSVVRDRTGELFF. The CDR3 bases are TGTGCCAGCAGCTCCTCGGTAGTCCGAGACAGAACCGGGGAGCTGTTTTTT. Combining the CDR3 with reference TRBV7-2 and TRBJ2-2 gives the whole variable domain GAGVSQSPSNKVTEKGKDVELRCDPISGHTALYWYRQSLGQGLEFLIYFQGNSAPDKSGLPSDRFSAERTGGSVSTLTIQRTQQEDSAVYLCASSSSVVRDRTGELFFGEGSRLTVL.

This clonotype was picked up many times. The rearrangement uses TRBV7-2 and TRBJ2-1; the D is unclear. This CDR3 spans 14 amino acids. The germline V gene encodes CDR1 SGHTA and CDR2 FQGNSA. The V end lost 3 bases, the J end lost 6 bases, and 12 bases lay between the germline ends. The CDR3 nucleotides read TGTGCCAGCAGCTTGGGCGGACCTATCAATGAGCAGTTCTTC. Its protein is CASSLGGPINEQFF. Filled out from reference TRBV7-2 and TRBJ2-1, the complete variable domain reads GAGVSQSPSNKVTEKGKDVELRCDPISGHTALYWYRQSLGQGLEFLIYFQGNSAPDKSGLPSDRFSAERTGGSVSTLTIQRTQQEDSAVYLCASSLGGPINEQFFGPGTRLTVL.

The chain has TRBV6-9 and TRBJ2-3; D remains ambiguous. CDR1 is MNHGY and CDR2 is SVAAGI in the germline V gene. This CDR3 is built from 12 residues. Trimming took off 2 bases at V and 10 bases at J, with 10 bases between the two ends. The CDR3 nucleotides are TGTGCCAGCAGTTATAGCCCGGATGCGCAGTATTTT. It yields the protein CASSYSPDAQYF.

This clonotype was seen a few times. The V and J genes are TRBV30 and TRBJ2-4; D is undetermined. V dropped 0 bases and J dropped 6 bases, with 9 bases sitting between them. The CDR3 consists of 13 residues. Germline loops: CDR1 GTSNPN, CDR2 SVGIG (reference sequence). CDR3 in amino acids: CAWSVPPLNIQYF. The CDR3 DNA sequence: TGTGCCTGGAGTGTCCCACCCCTAAACATTCAGTACTTC.

J is TRBJ1-6 and V is TRBV30; no reliable D call. The CDR3 sequence is 13 residues long. V was cut by 2 bases and J by 7 bases, with 9 bases left in between. Germline V lookup: CDR1 GTSNPN, CDR2 SVGIG (reference sequence). The CDR3 DNA follows: TGTGCCTGGAGTCTGCTGCCAAATTCACCCCTCCACTTT. This translates into CAWSLLPNSPLHF.

This clonotype appeared many times. The rearrangement uses TRBV5-1 and TRBJ2-1, with D uncertain. V lost 2 bases to trimming and J lost 6 bases, with 6 bases between them. CDR1 SGHRS and CDR2 YFSETQ come from the germline V gene. The CDR3 is 12 residues long. The CDR3 nucleotides read TGCGCCAGCAGCTTCAGCTCCAATGAGCAGTTCTTC. It encodes CASSFSSNEQFF.

About this clonotype itself: One end of the junction does not line up with germline, which may come from a read error. The chain has TRBV5-1 and TRBJ2-7; 12 bases line up with TRBD1. Germline-derived CDR1 and CDR2 are SGHRS and YFSETQ. This CDR3 is 15 amino acids long. CDR3 loop: CASSLGDRGLHERYF. DNA for the CDR3: TGCGCCAGCAGCTTAGGGGACAGGGGGCTCCACGAGCGGTACTTC.